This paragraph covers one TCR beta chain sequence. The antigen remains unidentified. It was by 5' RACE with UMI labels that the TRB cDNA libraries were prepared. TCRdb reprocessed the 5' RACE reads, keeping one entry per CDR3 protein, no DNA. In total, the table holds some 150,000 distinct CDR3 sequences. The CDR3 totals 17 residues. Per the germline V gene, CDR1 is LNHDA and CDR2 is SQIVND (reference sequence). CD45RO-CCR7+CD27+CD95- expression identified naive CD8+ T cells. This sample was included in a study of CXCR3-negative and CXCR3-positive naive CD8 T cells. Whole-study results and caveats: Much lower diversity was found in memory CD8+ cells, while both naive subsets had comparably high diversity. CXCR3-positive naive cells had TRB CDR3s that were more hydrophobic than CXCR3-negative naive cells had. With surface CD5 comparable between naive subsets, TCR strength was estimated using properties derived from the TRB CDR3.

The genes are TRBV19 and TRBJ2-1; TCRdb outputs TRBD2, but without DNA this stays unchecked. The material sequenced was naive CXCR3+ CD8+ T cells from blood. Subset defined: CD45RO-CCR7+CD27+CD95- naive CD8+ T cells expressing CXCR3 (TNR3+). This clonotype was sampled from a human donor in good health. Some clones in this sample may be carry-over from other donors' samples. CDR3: CASSSTPAGGLFDEQFF.